The clone carrying this T cell receptor beta chain showed up just a few times. The CDR3 is made up of 15 amino acids. Germline assignment: CDR1 SGHRS and CDR2 YFSETQ. With 6 bases removed from V and 0 bases from J, the gap between germline ends came to 10 bases. The data are from a study of blood T cell repertoires in COVID-19. Measured with immunoSEQ multiplex PCR; TCRdb has only the in-frame clones, and not every one. The sample records some 150,000 clones, around 87% being singletons. The sample consisted of peripheral blood. The TCR was taken from a woman in her fifties or sixties with active or convalescent COVID-19. The V and J genes are TRBV5-1 and TRBJ1-6; D gene uncertain. The CDR3 sequence is CASNLWSSYNSPLHF. In DNA form, the CDR3 reads TGCGCCAGCAACCTCTGGAGCTCCTATAATTCACCCCTCCACTTT.